The clone carrying this TCR beta chain has more than one count but fewer than ten. Trimming stripped 2 bases from V and 5 bases from J, with 10 bases between. The CDR3 length is 14 residues. Amplified regions were TCR beta CDR3 sequences from RNA transcripts. When the TCR CDR3 underwent first-round RT-PCR, the HTBI primer set was used. TCRdb itself ran the multiplex PCR reads through MiXCR, one entry per CDR3 protein. The data show 370,000 or so distinct CDR3 sequences, with 25% seen just once and less than 85% held by the top ten. The sample originates from a study of T cells in Graves' hyperthyroidism and ophthalmopathy.

The sequencing input was blood. The sequence was obtained from a man aged 50 to 59 with Graves' hyperthyroidism. This chain links TRBV12-3 or TRBV12-4 with TRBJ2-1; no reliable D call. The CDR3 DNA reads as TGTGCCAGCAGTTTAATGATGGCCGACAATGAGCAGTTCTTC. Amino acids: CASSLMMADNEQFF.